The TCR beta chain under discussion was sequenced for a study of identical twins. Overall study findings and caveats: Within beta out-of-frame sequences, the excess sharing observed between twins was weaker. There was an excess of low generation probability in the out-of-frame alpha sequences that twins shared. Insertions ran lower in abundant cord blood beta clonotypes, though not in memory repertoires.

V gave up 3 bases and J gave up 1 base; unmatched junction bases: 3. The length of the CDR3 is 14 residues. In germline, CDR1 is KGHSH, CDR2 LQKENI. Comment on this clonotype: Its target is not known.

TCRdb fed the 5' RACE reads into MiXCR, producing one record per CDR3 protein. The data contain 540,000 or so distinct CDR3 sequences, under 25% of them singletons. This sample also appeared in a second study, on yellow fever vaccine responses in identical twins.

The V gene is TRBV18, the J gene TRBJ2-7; TRBD1 agrees at 7 bases. Sequencing used CD4+ T cells sorted from blood. The TCR sequence derives from a woman aged 18-35 years in good health. The DNA for the CDR3 is TGTGCCAGCTCACCCACACAGGGGTCCTACGAGCAGTACTTC. Amino acid sequence: CASSPTQGSYEQYF.